The 13 T cell receptor beta chains below come from one sample, sequenced in a study of T cells in tumors after PD-1 blockade. The assay was immunoSEQ multiplex PCR, and TCRdb's table has in-frame clones only and misses some. The repertoire holds thousands of clones, with about two thirds as singletons. The sample was tumor tissue, taken before anti-PD-1 treatment. These receptors were taken from a human donor with basal cell carcinoma.

This clone was recorded only once. The rearrangement links TRBV4-2 to TRBJ2-7; D possibly corresponds to TRBD1 (6 bases). CDR1 is LGHNA, CDR2 YNFKEQ, per germline. With 2 bases removed from V and 3 bases from J, the gap between germline ends came to 11 bases. The CDR3 is made up of 14 amino acids. The chain's CDR3 is CASSQRGYGYEQYF. The CDR3 region has the DNA TGTGCCAGCAGCCAAAGGGGGTACGGCTACGAGCAGTACTTC.

This clone is large (0.1 to 1%) by share. V gene TRBV7-8 combines with J gene TRBJ1-5; 8 bases agree with TRBD1. The CDR3 loop spans 17 amino acids. V shed 2 bases and J 0 bases; nucleotides not matched to a gene: 6. Germline assignment: CDR1 SGHVS and CDR2 FQNEAQ. CDR3 protein: CASSLNDRGYSNQPQHF. The CDR3 DNA is TGTGCCAGCAGCTTAAACGACAGGGGCTATAGCAATCAGCCCCAGCATTTT. Full variable domain (outside the CDR3, taken from reference TRBV7-8 and TRBJ1-5): GAGVSQSPRYKVAKRGQDVALRCDPISGHVSLFWYQQALGQGPEFLTYFQNEAQLDKSGLPSDRFFAERPEGSVSTLKIQRTQQEDSAVYLCASSLNDRGYSNQPQHFGDGTRLSIL.

Within the sample, this clone is large. The chain carries TRBV7-9 and TRBJ1-2, with 8 bases fitting TRBD1. The CDR3 covers 16 residues. Germline lookup yields CDR1 SEHNR and CDR2 FQNEAQ (reference sequence). V shed 4 bases and J 1 base; nucleotides not matched to a gene: 8. The chain's CDR3 is CASSSPEDRVNYGYTF. The CDR3 nucleotides read TGTGCCAGCAGCTCACCAGAGGACAGGGTTAACTATGGCTACACCTTC.

This clone has just one count. The chain uses TRBV15 and TRBJ1-2, with a tentative D call TRBD1 (6 bases). Germline V gives CDR1 LNHNV, CDR2 YYDKDF (reference sequence). The V end lost 5 bases, the J end lost 6 bases, and 10 bases lay between the germline ends. The CDR3 is 12 residues long. CDR3 residues: CATSSGGDGYTF. The CDR3 bases are TGTGCCACCAGCTCGGGGGGCGATGGCTACACCTTC.

V gene TRBV18 combines with J gene TRBJ1-1; D remains unclear. This CDR3 region has 12 residues. The germline gives CDR1 KGHSH, CDR2 LQKENI. V was pared by 6 bases and J by 11 bases, with 16 bases between. The CDR3 sequence is CASSRQESVAFF. CDR3 DNA: TGTGCCAGCTCCAGGCAGGAGTCGGTGGCTTTCTTT.

The chain recombines TRBV5-1 with TRBJ2-1; possibly TRBD1 or TRBD2 for D (5 bases each). CDR3 length: 16 residues. The germline V gene encodes CDR1 SGHRS and CDR2 YFSETQ. Trimming shortened V by 4 bases and J by 5 bases, and 19 bases separated the two germline ends. The CDR3 DNA reads TGCGCCAGCAGCGCACTAGGGGCCCGAACCAACAATGAGCAGTTCTTC. This translates into CASSALGARTNNEQFF. The full variable domain, in which reference TRBV5-1 and TRBJ2-1 provide the parts outside the CDR3, is KAGVTQTPRYLIKTRGQQVTLSCSPISGHRSVSWYQQTPGQGLQFLFEYFSETQRNKGNFPGRFSGRQFSNSRSEMNVSTLELGDSALYLCASSALGARTNNEQFFGPGTRLTVL.

This chain uses TRBV7-8 with TRBJ2-3; possible D gene TRBD2, 5 bases. Between the trimmed V and J ends, which lost 3 bases and 0 bases, there was a span of 10 bases. This CDR3 has 15 residues. Germline V gives CDR1 SGHVS, CDR2 FQNEAQ. As DNA, the CDR3 is TGTGCCAGCAGCTTGAGGGCTTTTAGCACAGATACGCAGTATTTT. Translated: CASSLRAFSTDTQYF.

This rearrangement joins TRBV19 to TRBJ2-5; no reliable D call. Germline values: CDR1 LNHDA, CDR2 SQIVND (reference sequence). V lost 6 bases to trimming and J lost 5 bases, with 10 bases between them. The CDR3 is 12 residues long. The CDR3 sequence is CASRGFLETQYF. The CDR3 DNA reads TGTGCCAGTAGGGGGTTCCTCGAGACCCAGTACTTC. The entire variable domain, with the rest obtained from reference TRBV19 and TRBJ2-5, is as follows: DGGITQSPKYLFRKEGQNVTLSCEQNLNHDAMYWYRQDPGQGLRLIYYSQIVNDFQKGDIAEGYSVSREKKESFPLTVTSAQKNPTAFYLCASRGFLETQYFGPGTRLLVL.

CDR3 in amino acids: CASSPLAGSGLSYEQYF. CDR3 nucleotide sequence: TGTGCCAGCTCACCACTGGCCGGATCGGGGCTTTCGTACGAGCAGTACTTC. The rearrangement joins TRBV18 to TRBJ2-7, with D perhaps being TRBD1 or TRBD2 (5 bases each). Looked up from germline, CDR1 is KGHSH and CDR2 is LQKENI. V gave up 1 base and J gave up 4 bases, with 20 bases separating them. This CDR3 is built from 17 residues.

The chain has TRBV9 and TRBJ2-2, with 11 bases fitting TRBD2. Germline loops: CDR1 SGDLS, CDR2 YYNGEE. The CDR3 totals 17 residues. With 4 bases clipped from V and 0 bases from J, the junction kept 5 bases outside the gene matches. CDR3 residues: CASSLLAGGSNTGELFF. The CDR3, as DNA: TGTGCCAGCAGCCTGCTAGCGGGGGGTTCGAACACCGGGGAGCTGTTTTTT.

The V call is TRBV9, the J call TRBJ2-3; 11 positions agree with TRBD2. Germline V CDR1 and CDR2: SGDLS, YYNGEE. The CDR3 loop spans 17 amino acids. The V segment lost 0 bases and the J segment 8 bases; nucleotides outside the gene matches: 11. CDR3 protein: CASSVDPSGGPKGTQYF. CDR3 nucleotides: TGTGCCAGCAGCGTAGATCCTAGCGGGGGGCCTAAGGGTACGCAGTATTTT.

The chain uses TRBV6-6 and TRBJ2-2, with D possibly being TRBD2 (6 bases). In germline, CDR1 is MNHNY, CDR2 SVGAGI (reference sequence). Trimming shortened V by 8 bases and J by 0 bases, and 13 bases separated the two germline ends. There are 15 residues in the CDR3. CDR3 sequence (DNA): TGTGCCAGCTTAATTAGCGGAGCGAACACCGGGGAGCTGTTTTTT. Amino acid sequence: CASLISGANTGELFF.

V usage is TRBV18 and J usage is TRBJ1-2, with 7 bases fitting TRBD1. The V gene's germline CDR1 is KGHSH and CDR2 LQKENI. The J segment lost 8 bases and the V segment lost 2 bases, leaving 11 bases of the junction unmatched. The CDR3 is made up of 15 amino acids. The CDR3 here is CASSPGTAITGGYTF. The CDR3 DNA is TGTGCCAGCTCACCAGGGACAGCAATTACGGGGGGCTACACCTTC. The variable domain in full, with the rest retrieved from reference TRBV18 and TRBJ1-2, is NAGVMQNPRHLVRRRGQEARLRCSPMKGHSHVYWYRQLPEEGLKFMVYLQKENIIDESGMPKERFSAEFPKEGPSILRIQQVVRGDSAAYFCASSPGTAITGGYTFGSGTRLTVV.